The 3 T cell receptor beta chains listed next were all sequenced from one sample in a study of human T cells and chemical hapten exposure. TCRdb used MiXCR to reprocess the RACE reads, holding one entry per CDR3 protein. The sample consists of under 150,000 distinct CDR3 sequences, about 12% of them appearing once. Time point of the sample: patch test 1, 2 weeks after DPC sensitization. Treatment defined: therapeutic diphenylcyclopropenone sensitization with weekly scalp DPC. The sequencing here drew on whole blood, taken in connection with sensitization to the hapten diphenylcyclopropenone (DPC). These receptors all stem from a woman aged 45-60 years with alopecia areata. Some clones in this sample may be carry-over from other donors' samples.

This clonotype was counted at least ten times. CDR3 coding DNA: TGTGCCAGCAGGGGACAGTCCACCGGGGAGCTGTTTTTT. It encodes CASRGQSTGELFF. This rearrangement joins TRBV6-2 or TRBV6-3 to TRBJ2-2; 7 nucleotides align to TRBD1. CDR1 and CDR2 (germline): MNHEY, SVGEGT. This CDR3 is built from 13 residues. After removal of 6 bases from V and 4 bases from J, the junction contained 2 bases not matched to a gene.

The table lists this clonotype with many counts. The chain recombines TRBV7-2 with TRBJ2-3; 11 bases agree with TRBD2. CDR1 is SGHTA, CDR2 FQGNSA, per germline. V lost 1 base and J lost 2; bases outside the gene matches: 2. This CDR3 contains 16 residues. The chain's CDR3 is CASSLVLAGDTDTQYF. As DNA, the CDR3 is TGTGCCAGCAGCTTAGTACTAGCGGGAGACACAGATACGCAGTATTTT.

A few counts support this clonotype. The rearrangement uses TRBV18 and TRBJ2-1, with 8 bases aligning to TRBD1. The CDR3 runs 17 residues. Germline V gene data show CDR1 as KGHSH and CDR2 as LQKENI. V dropped 2 bases and J dropped 1; count of bases not matched to a gene: 7. In nucleotides, the CDR3 is TGTGCCAGCTCACCAAAGGCAGGGGGCGCATCCTACAATGAGCAGTTCTTC. It specifies CASSPKAGGASYNEQFF.